Included here is one TCR beta chain sequence, with context. Germline V gene data show CDR1 as SGHRS and CDR2 as YFSETQ. Trimming cost V 0 bases and J 7 bases, with 17 bases left between them. The CDR3 extends over 15 amino acids. This entry comes from a study of cytotoxic CD8 clonotypes in ibrutinib-treated CLL. Study as a whole: Overall, about 25 responses were partial and 2 complete; following median roughly 62 months, around 15 patients stayed remitted and approximately 12 progressed. Patients gave response samples after a median approximately eleven months of treatment, range 6 to 36.

Assay used: immunoSEQ multiplex PCR; TCRdb lists only in-frame clones, some missing. This sample carries about 200,000 clones, nearly 80% of them seen once, and the ten largest clones take about an eighth. This sample comprised PBMCs, obtained after 12 months of ibrutinib treatment. This clonotype originated in a human donor with chronic lymphocytic leukemia. This chain links TRBV5-1 with TRBJ2-7; D not certain. This chain's CDR3 is CASSLAGNTAEEQYF. DNA of the CDR3: TGCGCCAGCAGCTTGGCCGGCAATACGGCGGAGGAGCAGTACTTC.